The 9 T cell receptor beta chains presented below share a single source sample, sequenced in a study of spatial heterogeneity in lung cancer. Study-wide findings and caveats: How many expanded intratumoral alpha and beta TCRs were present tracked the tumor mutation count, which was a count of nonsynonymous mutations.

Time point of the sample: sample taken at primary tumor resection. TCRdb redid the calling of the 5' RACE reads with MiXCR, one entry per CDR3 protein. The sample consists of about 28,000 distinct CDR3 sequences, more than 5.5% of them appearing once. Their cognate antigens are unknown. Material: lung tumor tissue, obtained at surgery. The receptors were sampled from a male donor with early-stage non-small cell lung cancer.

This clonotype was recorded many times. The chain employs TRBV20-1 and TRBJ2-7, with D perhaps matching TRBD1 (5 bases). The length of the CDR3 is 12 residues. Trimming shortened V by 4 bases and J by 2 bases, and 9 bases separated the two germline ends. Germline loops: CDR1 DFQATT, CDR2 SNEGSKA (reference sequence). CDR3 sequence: CSAKGRAYEQYF. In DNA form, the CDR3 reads TGCAGTGCTAAGGGCAGGGCCTACGAGCAGTACTTC.

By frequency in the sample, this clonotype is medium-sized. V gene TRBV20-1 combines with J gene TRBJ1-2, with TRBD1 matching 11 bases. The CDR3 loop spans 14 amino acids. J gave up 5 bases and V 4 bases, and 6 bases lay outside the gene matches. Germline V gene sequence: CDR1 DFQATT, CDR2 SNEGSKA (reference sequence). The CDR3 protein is CSAIRTGGDYGYTF. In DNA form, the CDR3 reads TGCAGTGCTATTAGGACAGGGGGCGATTATGGCTACACCTTC.

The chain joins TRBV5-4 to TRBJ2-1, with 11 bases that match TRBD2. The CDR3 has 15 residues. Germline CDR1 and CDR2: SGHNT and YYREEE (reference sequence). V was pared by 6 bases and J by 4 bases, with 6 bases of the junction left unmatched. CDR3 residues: CASTLAGGIYNEQFF. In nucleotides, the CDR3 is TGTGCCAGCACTTTAGCGGGGGGGATTTACAATGAGCAGTTCTTC.

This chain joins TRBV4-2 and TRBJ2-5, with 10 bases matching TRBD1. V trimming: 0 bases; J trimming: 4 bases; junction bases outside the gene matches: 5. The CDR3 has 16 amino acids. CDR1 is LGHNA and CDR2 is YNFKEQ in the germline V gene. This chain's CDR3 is CASSQDGDRGVETQYF. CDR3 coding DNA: TGTGCCAGCAGCCAAGACGGGGACAGGGGAGTAGAGACCCAGTACTTC.

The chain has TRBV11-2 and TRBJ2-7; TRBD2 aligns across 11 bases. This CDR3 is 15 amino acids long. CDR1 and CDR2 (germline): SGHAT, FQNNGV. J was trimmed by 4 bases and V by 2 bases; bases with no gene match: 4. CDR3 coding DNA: TGTGCCAGCAGCTTACTAGCGGGGGGTCGATACGAGCAGTACTTC. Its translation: CASSLLAGGRYEQYF.

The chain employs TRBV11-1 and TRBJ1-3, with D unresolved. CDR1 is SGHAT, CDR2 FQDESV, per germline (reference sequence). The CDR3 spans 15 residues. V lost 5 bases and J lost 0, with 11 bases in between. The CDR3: CASSPRGSSGNTIYF. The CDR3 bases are TGTGCCAGCAGCCCAAGAGGATCCTCTGGAAACACCATATATTTT. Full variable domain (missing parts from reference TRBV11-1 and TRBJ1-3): EAEVAQSPRYKITEKSQAVAFWCDPISGHATLYWYRQILGQGPELLVQFQDESVVDDSQLPKDRFSAERLKGVDSTLKIQPAELGDSAMYLCASSPRGSSGNTIYFGEGSWLTVV.

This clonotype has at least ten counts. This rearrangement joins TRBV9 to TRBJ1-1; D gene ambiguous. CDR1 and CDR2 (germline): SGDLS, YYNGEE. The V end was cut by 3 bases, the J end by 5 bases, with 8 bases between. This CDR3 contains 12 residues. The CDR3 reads CASSGRLTEAFF. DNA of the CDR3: TGTGCCAGCAGCGGGCGGTTGACTGAAGCTTTCTTT. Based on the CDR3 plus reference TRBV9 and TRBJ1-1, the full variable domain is DSGVTQTPKHLITATGQRVTLRCSPRSGDLSVYWYQQSLDQGLQFLIQYYNGEERAKGNILERFSAQQFPDLHSELNLSSLELGDSALYFCASSGRLTEAFFGQGTRLTVV.

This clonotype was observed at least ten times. The CDR3 DNA reads TGTGCCATCAAGGGAGGAGAGACCCAGTACTTC. Encoded protein: CAIKGGETQYF. The rearrangement uses TRBV10-3 and TRBJ2-5; a possible D gene is TRBD2 (6 bases). The CDR3 extends over 11 amino acids. The V end lost 7 bases, the J end lost 4 bases, and 7 bases lay between the germline ends. Germline V CDR1 and CDR2: ENHRY, SYGVKD.

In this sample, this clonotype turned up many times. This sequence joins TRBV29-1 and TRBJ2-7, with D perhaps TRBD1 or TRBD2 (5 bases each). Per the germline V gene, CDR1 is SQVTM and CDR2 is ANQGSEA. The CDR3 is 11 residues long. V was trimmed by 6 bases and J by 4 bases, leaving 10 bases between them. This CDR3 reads CSVRWGYEQYF. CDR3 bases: TGCAGCGTCCGTTGGGGGTACGAGCAGTACTTC.